This T cell receptor (beta chain) was sequenced in a study of CD8 T cells in ankylosing spondylitis. Quantitative 5'-RACE with molecular barcodes produced the TCR beta libraries. One entry per CDR3 protein results from TCRdb running MiXCR on the 5' RACE reads. The table lists 150,000 to 200,000 distinct CDR3 sequences, around 19% of them singletons. Study results and caveats: Significant enrichment of disease-linked clones was reportedly seen in matched ankylosing spondylitis synovial fluid. In ankylosing spondylitis blood, a motif of roughly eight highly homologous TCR beta variants appeared characteristic.

This clonotype was found a few times. Its target is unknown. The sequence came from a male donor with ankylosing spondylitis or in good health (not recorded which). Sequencing was done on a sample of blood, either unsorted or a sorted T cell fraction (not recorded which).

Written as DNA, the CDR3 is TGTGCCAGCAGTTTCAGTGCGGGGGGCGGGGAGCTGTTTTTT. Translation gives CASSFSAGGGELFF. The genes are TRBV28 and TRBJ2-2, with 8 bases fitting TRBD2. After removal of 3 bases from V and 7 bases from J, the junction contained 4 bases not matched to a gene. Germline CDR1 reads MDHEN; CDR2 reads SYDVKM. The CDR3 totals 14 residues.